A single sample gave rise to the 10 T cell receptor beta chains below, sequenced in a study of blood T cells in healthy people across ages. PCR was performed a second time for roughly 7 to 11 cycles using a sample-barcoded 5' primer and a J-beta primer mix. TCRdb called the 5' RACE reads again in MiXCR, with one record for every CDR3 protein. The table includes roughly 1.5 million distinct CDR3 sequences, about 45% detected once. Source material: blood. The receptors here all came from a woman between 18 and 29 years old in good health.

This clonotype was seen a few times. J is TRBJ2-3 and V is TRBV9, with 7 positions matching TRBD1. The CDR3 spans 15 residues. The J segment lost 6 bases and the V segment lost 2 bases, leaving 9 bases of the junction unmatched. CDR1 and CDR2 (germline): SGDLS, YYNGEE. CDR3 sequence: CASSVRTGAGDTQYF. In DNA, the CDR3 is TGTGCCAGCAGCGTCCGGACAGGAGCAGGGGATACGCAGTATTTT.

This clonotype came up a few times. The chain uses TRBV28 and TRBJ2-7; 9 positions agree with TRBD2. The germline V gene has CDR1 MDHEN and CDR2 SYDVKM. V trimming: 10 bases; J trimming: 2 bases; junction bases outside the gene matches: 9. There are 14 residues in the CDR3. CDR3: CATKPSGTAYEQYF. The CDR3 DNA reads TGTGCCACCAAACCTAGCGGGACGGCCTACGAGCAGTACTTC.

The sample holds one count of this clonotype. V usage is TRBV28 and J usage is TRBJ2-4, with 7 bases identical to TRBD1. The CDR3 has 12 amino acids. Trimming cost V 4 bases and J 9 bases; bases outside gene matches: 3. Germline CDR1 reads MDHEN; CDR2 reads SYDVKM. The CDR3 DNA is TGTGCCAGCAGTTCCTACAGGGGCATTCAGTACTTC. Translated, it gives CASSSYRGIQYF.

This chain uses TRBV27 with TRBJ2-3; maybe TRBD1 (6 bases). The CDR3 extends over 13 amino acids. In germline, CDR1 is MNHEY, CDR2 SMNVEV (reference sequence). V lost 4 bases and J lost 4, with 9 bases in between. The DNA for the CDR3 is TGTGCCAGCAGTTGGGGGCGCTCAGATACGCAGTATTTT. As protein: CASSWGRSDTQYF.

The CDR3 reads CASSQDQIGGETQYF. The CDR3 DNA sequence: TGCGCCAGCAGCCAAGATCAAATCGGGGGAGAGACCCAGTACTTC. The rearrangement uses TRBV4-3 and TRBJ2-5; tentative D call: TRBD2 (6 bases). The CDR3 length is 15 residues. Germline loops: CDR1 LGHNA, CDR2 YSLEER. V lost 0 bases, J lost 4 bases, and 12 bases lay in between.

The chain combines TRBV12-3 or TRBV12-4 with TRBJ2-6; D not certain. The CDR3 runs 14 residues. V was cut by 5 bases and J by 1 base, with 6 bases left in between. The CDR3 coding sequence is TGTGCCAGCAGTCTCCAATCTGGGGCCAACGTCCTGACTTTC. Its protein is CASSLQSGANVLTF.

The chain employs TRBV7-2 and TRBJ2-5, with 8 bases matching TRBD2. CDR1 is SGHTA, CDR2 FQGNSA, per germline. The J segment lost 11 bases and the V segment lost 1 base, leaving 9 bases of the junction unmatched. The CDR3 length is 14 residues. The CDR3 sequence: CASSLVTSGNEQYF. The CDR3 DNA follows: TGTGCCAGCAGCTTAGTTACTAGCGGCAATGAGCAGTACTTC.

V is TRBV12-3 or TRBV12-4 and J is TRBJ2-2; the D is unclear. The V gene lost 4 bases and the J gene lost 3 bases, with 3 bases spanning the gap. The CDR3 runs 12 residues. The CDR3 nucleotides read TGTGCCAGCAGTTGGGACACCGGGGAGCTGTTTTTT. Its protein product is CASSWDTGELFF.

This sequence joins TRBV20-1 and TRBJ2-3, with D perhaps matching TRBD1 or TRBD2 (6 bases each). The germline CDR1 and CDR2 sequences are DFQATT and SNEGSKA (reference sequence). This CDR3 contains 15 residues. Trimming shortened V by 1 base and J by 1 base, and 12 bases separated the two germline ends. The CDR3 region has the DNA TGCAGTGCTAGAGTAGGGGGGTTACGCACAGATACGCAGTATTTT. Translating gives CSARVGGLRTDTQYF.

V gene TRBV29-1 combines with J gene TRBJ1-2; 9 positions match TRBD1. Germline assignment: CDR1 SQVTM and CDR2 ANQGSEA. This CDR3 is built from 12 residues. Unmatched junction bases numbered 6, after V lost 6 bases and J lost 7 bases. The CDR3 spells CSVNNRGPGYTF. The CDR3 bases are TGCAGCGTGAACAACAGGGGGCCTGGCTACACCTTC.